This T cell receptor (beta chain) was sequenced in a study of blood T cell repertoires in COVID-19. The protocol was immunoSEQ multiplex PCR, while the TCRdb copy is restricted to in-frame clones and leaves out a portion. The sample shows roughly 200,000 clones, approximately 90% of them seen only once. The germline V gene encodes CDR1 MNHEY and CDR2 SVGAGI. V was clipped by 4 bases and J by 4 bases; unmatched bases: 7. The CDR3 runs 14 residues. The TCR originated in a man in his 70s with acute or convalescent COVID-19. The sequenced sample consisted of peripheral blood. The chain uses TRBV6-5 and TRBJ2-7; 7 bases are shared with TRBD1. The CDR3 spells CASSWGQRVYEQYF. In DNA, the CDR3 is TGTGCCAGCAGTTGGGGACAGAGAGTTTACGAGCAGTACTTC.